These 2 T cell receptor beta chains share one sample of origin, sequenced in a study of blood T cell repertoires in COVID-19. Clones were read by immunoSEQ multiplex PCR, and TCRdb kept only the in-frame ones, dropping some. The data hold 200,000 to 300,000 clones, with around 90% observed a single time. The sequencing sample was made of peripheral blood. The receptors shown here come from an older woman with COVID-19, enrolled during active disease.

The chain combines TRBV5-6 with TRBJ1-4; D is unclear. CDR3 length: 14 amino acids. Deletions cut 2 bases from V and 12 bases from J, with 17 bases between. Germline CDR1 reads SGHDT; CDR2 reads YYEEEE. The CDR3 DNA reads TGTGCCAGCAGCTTAACCGGCCCCCAAGGAGAACTGTTTTTT. This encodes CASSLTGPQGELFF.

V usage is TRBV19 and J usage is TRBJ1-4, with a weak D call TRBD1 (6 bases). V lost 4 bases, J lost 3 bases, and 12 bases lay in between. The CDR3 extends over 15 amino acids. Germline V gene lookup returns CDR1 LNHDA and CDR2 SQIVND (reference sequence). Here the CDR3 reads CASSTHRAPNEKLFF. In nucleotides, the CDR3 is TGTGCCAGTAGTACCCACAGGGCCCCTAATGAAAAACTGTTTTTT. The complete variable domain, with remaining parts taken from reference TRBV19 and TRBJ1-4, reads DGGITQSPKYLFRKEGQNVTLSCEQNLNHDAMYWYRQDPGQGLRLIYYSQIVNDFQKGDIAEGYSVSREKKESFPLTVTSAQKNPTAFYLCASSTHRAPNEKLFFGSGTQLSVL.